This T cell receptor (beta chain) was recorded in a study of blood T cells in healthy people across ages. For the second PCR, which ran for roughly 6 to 12 cycles, a sample-barcoded 5' primer and a J-beta primer mix were used. TCRdb used MiXCR to reprocess the 5' RACE reads, holding one entry per CDR3 protein. This sample has more than 1,000,000 distinct CDR3 sequences, with 20% to 25% found just once. Looked up from germline, CDR1 is SQVTM and CDR2 is ANQGSEA. The CDR3 is 13 amino acids. V was pared by 5 bases and J by 1 base, with 11 bases between. This clonotype was detected only a few times. Donors gave roughly 10 milliliters of peripheral blood apiece. In addition, the sample was reused for a study of T cells of mothers and their children. That work states: A few healthy Caucasian mothers gave samples, and so did their six children.

Specimen: blood. The chain carries TRBV29-1 and TRBJ2-5; weak D call: TRBD2 (6 bases). The source of this sequence is a girl aged 2-10 years in good health. In DNA, the CDR3 is TGCAGCGTTAACGGAGGGATCCAAGAGACCCAGTACTTC. This gives the protein CSVNGGIQETQYF.